Included here is one T cell receptor (beta chain) sequence, with context. Its antigen is as yet unknown. The sample belongs to a study of a mutant IDH1 vaccine in newly diagnosed glioma. Looking at the study overall: Patients were started on vaccination 4-6 weeks after radiotherapy alone, or with temozolomide cycles.

TCRdb's table, derived via immunoSEQ multiplex PCR, lists solely in-frame clones and lacks some. The sample holds tens of thousands of clones; less than 90% are singletons and the top ten take less than 15%. Time point defined: week 35, safety follow-up. Doses consisted of 300 ug of mutant IDH1 20-mer peptide each, paired with topical imiquimod. This CDR3 is 15 amino acids long. V was cut by 0 bases and J by 2 bases, with 11 bases left in between. Germline CDR1 reads SNHLY; CDR2 reads FYNNEI. Study outcomes and limitations: Among all patients, vaccine-induced immune responses occurred in about 93%. Pseudoprogression seemingly bore no relation to changes in top peripheral T cell clonotypes.

Sequencing used PBMCs, obtained from a glioma patient whose treatment included an IDH1 peptide vaccine. The TCR sequence derives from a man between 18 and 35 years old with glioma. The rearrangement joins TRBV2 to TRBJ2-7, with no clear D. CDR3 bases: TGTGCCAGCAGTGAAGCGCTGGGCTGGGCCTACGAGCAGTACTTC. Amino acids: CASSEALGWAYEQYF. Full variable domain (remainder filled in from reference TRBV2 and TRBJ2-7): EPEVTQTPSHQVTQMGQEVILRCVPISNHLYFYWYRQILGQKVEFLVSFYNNEISEKSEIFDDQFSVERPDGSNFTLKIRSTKLEDSAMYFCASSEALGWAYEQYFGPGTRLTVT.